This is a list of T cell receptor beta chains from one sample in a study of CD8 T cells in ankylosing spondylitis. TCRdb passed the 5' RACE reads through MiXCR, listing each CDR3 protein once. Of more than 150,000 distinct CDR3 sequences listed, 18% are singletons. What was sequenced was blood, either unsorted or a sorted T cell fraction (not recorded which). The origin of the receptors is a male donor between 10 and 30 years old with ankylosing spondylitis or in good health (not recorded which). Both conserved end residues are part of each CDR3. A D gene is named only where the DNA matches it firmly. For some rows the clone size is stated as once, few or many, or as a class when expanded; others skip it.

j_call d_call v_call clone_size cdr3_nt cdr3_aa
TRBJ2-1 . TRBV7-2 . TGTGCCAGCAGCCGACAGGGAGGGTCCTACAATGAGCAGTTCTTC CASSRQGGSYNEQFF
TRBJ2-1 . TRBV24-1 many TGTGCCACCAGTGATTTGCCTGGCCGCAACCGACCCCCCTCCTACAATGAGCAGTTCTTC CATSDLPGRNRPPSYNEQFF
TRBJ2-4 . TRBV6-5 . TGTGCCAGCAGCGACAAAAACATTCAGTACTTC CASSDKNIQYF
TRBJ2-2 . TRBV27 few TGTGCCAGCAGAAACAGGAGGGACACCGGGGAGCTGTTTTTT CASRNRRDTGELFF
TRBJ2-3 . TRBV29-1 many TGCAGCGTGCCCCTCTATAACACAGATACGCAGTATTTT CSVPLYNTDTQYF
TRBJ2-2 TRBD2 TRBV9 many TGTGCCAGCAGCGTAGCTGGACTAGCGGGGAACACCGGGGAGCTGTTTTTT CASSVAGLAGNTGELFF
TRBJ1-4 TRBD1 TRBV12-3/TRBV12-4 many TGTGCCAGCAGGGACCGGACAGGGAAAGAAAAACTGTTTTTT CASRDRTGKEKLFF
TRBJ2-1 . TRBV6-2/TRBV6-3 . TGTGCCAGCAGTTACTTGTTCGTGGAAGACAATGAGCAGTTCTTC CASSYLFVEDNEQFF
TRBJ2-2 . TRBV24-1 many TGTGCCACCAGGGGAACGAAGGGCACCGGGGAGCTGTTTTTT CATRGTKGTGELFF
TRBJ2-1 TRBD2 TRBV6-4 many TGTGCCAGCAAACGGGAGGGCCTCCTCGGCGATGAGCAGTTCTTC CASKREGLLGDEQFF
TRBJ2-2 TRBD1 TRBV6-6 many TGTGCCAGCAGTTCAACAGGGGCTACCGGGGAGCTGTTTTTT CASSSTGATGELFF
TRBJ2-1 TRBD2 TRBV25-1 . TGTGCCAGCAGTGAAGGGGGACTAGCGGGAGCGCCCTACAATGAGCAGTTCTTC CASSEGGLAGAPYNEQFF
TRBJ2-7 . TRBV7-9 many TGTGCCAGCAGCTCAATACAGGCAGGGGGGGTCTACGAGCAGTACTTC CASSSIQAGGVYEQYF
TRBJ1-1 . TRBV10-2 many TGCGCCAGCAGTGAGGCGTTGGGGCTTCCGAACACTGAAGCTTTCTTT CASSEALGLPNTEAFF
TRBJ1-2 . TRBV20-1 . TGCAGTGCTAGATCCTCCGGCACAAACTATGGCTACACCTTC CSARSSGTNYGYTF
TRBJ1-6 . TRBV15 many TGTGCCACCAGCGATACCGGGACCCTGGCTCCCCTCCACTTT CATSDTGTLAPLHF
TRBJ2-3 . TRBV29-1 . TGCAGCGTTGATGGTCAGGTCACAGATACGCAGTATTTT CSVDGQVTDTQYF
TRBJ2-5 . TRBV4-3 many TGCGCCAGCAGCCAAGATTACCCAGGGGCTCAAGAGACCCAGTACTTC CASSQDYPGAQETQYF
TRBJ1-2 TRBD1 TRBV12-3/TRBV12-4 many TGTGCCAGCAGTTTCCGGGACAGGGGTTCGGGTGGCTACACCTTC CASSFRDRGSGGYTF
TRBJ1-4 . TRBV4-1 many TGCGCCAGCAGCCAAGGTTCAGGGGCTAATGAAAAACTGTTTTTT CASSQGSGANEKLFF
TRBJ2-3 . TRBV13 many TGTGCCAGCAGCTTACGGGAGCGCTCAGATACGCAGTATTTT CASSLRERSDTQYF
TRBJ2-1 . TRBV12-5 many TGTGCTAGTGGTTTGGCAGTCTCCTACAATGAGCAGTTCTTC CASGLAVSYNEQFF
TRBJ2-1 TRBD2 TRBV19 many TGTGCCAGTACCACTTTGGGACTAGCGGCCACCAATGAGCAGTTCTTC CASTTLGLAATNEQFF
TRBJ2-1 TRBD1 TRBV28 many TGTGCCAGCCAACCCCCGGGACAGGGTATGGATGAGCAGTTCTTC CASQPPGQGMDEQFF
TRBJ2-7 . TRBV10-3 many TGTGCCATCAGTGAGTCTAGAGACAGCTCCTACGAGCAGTACTTC CAISESRDSSYEQYF
TRBJ2-1 TRBD2 TRBV28 many TGTGCCAGCAGTTTAGGAGCGGGAGGTTACAATGAGCAGTTCTTC CASSLGAGGYNEQFF
TRBJ2-5 . TRBV12-3/TRBV12-4 many TGTGCCAGCAGTTTACTCGACAGCCAAGAGACCCAGTACTTC CASSLLDSQETQYF
TRBJ2-5 . TRBV18 many TGTGCCAGCTCACCCCTTCGGGGAGCCCAAGAGACCCAGTACTTC CASSPLRGAQETQYF
TRBJ2-7 TRBD1 TRBV10-3 many TGTGCCATCATGCAGGACAGGGGAGTCGACGAGCAGTACTTC CAIMQDRGVDEQYF
TRBJ2-5 . TRBV20-1 many TGCAGTGCTAGAGAATCGGCAGGGTGGAGAGAGACCCAGTACTTC CSARESAGWRETQYF
TRBJ2-1 . TRBV11-2 many TGTGCCAGCAGCTTGCAGAACTCGCTTGATGAGCAGTTCTTC CASSLQNSLDEQFF
TRBJ2-5 TRBD2 TRBV11-2 many TGTGCCAGCAGCACCAGCGGGATCGAGACCCAGTACTTC CASSTSGIETQYF
TRBJ2-1 TRBD2 TRBV12-3/TRBV12-4 . TGTGCCAGCAGTTTAGGGCTAGGCGGGAGGTTGGTTTATGAGCAGTTCTTC CASSLGLGGRLVYEQFF
TRBJ2-2 . TRBV12-3/TRBV12-4 many TGTGCCAGCAGCCCTCGAGACCACACCGGGGAGCTGTTTTTT CASSPRDHTGELFF
TRBJ2-3 TRBD2 TRBV5-1 many TGCGCCAGCAGCTCGGGTCTAGCGGGAGCCCCTAGCACAGATACGCAGTATTTT CASSSGLAGAPSTDTQYF
TRBJ2-5 TRBD2 TRBV20-1 . TGCAGTGCTAGTCTTCGGGGGGTGGCAGAGACCCAGTACTTC CSASLRGVAETQYF
TRBJ1-5 . TRBV7-9 many TGTGCCAGCAGCTCGATGAATCAGCCCCAGCATTTT CASSSMNQPQHF
TRBJ2-3 TRBD2 TRBV20-1 . TGCAGTGCTAGCCTATTACGGGGGGACACAGATACGCAGTATTTT CSASLLRGDTDTQYF
TRBJ2-1 . TRBV7-2 many TGTGCCAGCAGAAGGCTAAATGAGCAGTTCTTC CASRRLNEQFF
TRBJ2-5 TRBD2 TRBV12-3/TRBV12-4 many TGTGCCAGCAGTCTGCAAGCTAGCGGGAGACATGAGACCCAGTACTTC CASSLQASGRHETQYF
TRBJ2-3 TRBD2 TRBV15 . TGTGCCACCAGCCCGACTAGCGAAAGCACAGATACGCAGTATTTT CATSPTSESTDTQYF
TRBJ1-6 . TRBV6-5 many TGTGCCATCCGTCCCGGGACACCCAATTCACCCCTCCACTTT CAIRPGTPNSPLHF
TRBJ2-3 TRBD2 TRBV5-1 many TGCGCCAGCAGCTCGACTAGCGGGACCACGGGGACAGATACGCAGTATTTT CASSSTSGTTGTDTQYF
TRBJ2-2 . TRBV24-1 many TGTGCCACCAGTGATGGGCTCCCTAACACCGGGGAGCTGTTTTTT CATSDGLPNTGELFF
TRBJ2-3 . TRBV20-1 few TGCAGTGCTAGAGGGATGGAACGGCCCGGAGGGACGCAGTATTTT CSARGMERPGGTQYF
TRBJ1-5 TRBD1 TRBV12-3/TRBV12-4 many TGTGCCAGCAGTCCGGGACAGCTAACAAGGAGCAATCAGCCCCAGCATTTT CASSPGQLTRSNQPQHF
TRBJ1-2 . TRBV7-2 few TGTGCCAGCAGCTTAGGCGCAGGGGACTATGGCTACACCTTC CASSLGAGDYGYTF
TRBJ2-3 TRBD1 TRBV5-1 many TGCGCCAGCAGCTTGGAGGGGGCTAGCACAGATACGCAGTATTTT CASSLEGASTDTQYF
TRBJ2-3 . TRBV19 many TGTGCCAGTAGCCCCACAGGGTTGGGAGTAGATACGCAGTATTTT CASSPTGLGVDTQYF
TRBJ2-7 . TRBV6-2/TRBV6-3 many TGTGCCAGCAGTTACTCGACCAGGGCCTACGAGCAGTACTTC CASSYSTRAYEQYF
TRBJ2-5 TRBD2 TRBV12-3/TRBV12-4 many TGTGCCAGCAGCGGGACTAGCGGGTCCGCAGAGACCCAGTACTTC CASSGTSGSAETQYF
TRBJ2-1 TRBD2 TRBV20-1 many TGCAGTGCTAGATTGAGCGGGAGTTTGAATGAGCAGTTCTTC CSARLSGSLNEQFF
TRBJ1-6 . TRBV20-1 many TGCAGTGCCGCGGACGAGGGACGGGGAAATAATTCACCCCTCCACTTT CSAADEGRGNNSPLHF
TRBJ1-2 . TRBV7-2 . TGTGCCAGCAGCTTAGTGACCTATGGCTACACCTTC CASSLVTYGYTF
TRBJ2-1 . TRBV29-1 many TGCAGCGCCGAGGCTAGCTCCTACAATGAGCAGTTCTTC CSAEASSYNEQFF
TRBJ2-2 . TRBV11-3 many TGTGCCAGCAGCTTAAGACAACGATCGGGGACCGGGGAGCTGTTTTTT CASSLRQRSGTGELFF
TRBJ2-7 . TRBV27 . TGTACCAGCAGTTTATATGGGGGATCCTACGAGCAGTACTTC CTSSLYGGSYEQYF
TRBJ2-1 TRBD2 TRBV5-1 many TGCGCCAGCAGCCCCCACCTTACTAGCGGGAGTCCGAATGAGCAGTTCTTC CASSPHLTSGSPNEQFF
TRBJ2-1 . TRBV18 . TGTGCCAGCTCACCAAGACCCCCCGGAGACAATGAGCAGTTCTTC CASSPRPPGDNEQFF